The T cell receptor (beta chain) under discussion was sequenced for a study of shared clonotypes between healthy human individuals. This CDR3 is 15 amino acids long. The junction had 10 bases not matched to a gene; V was cut back by 4 bases and J by 5 bases. The germline V gene has CDR1 SGDLS and CDR2 YYNGEE. On this clone itself: The antigen is unknown.

Some clones are missing from TCRdb's copy, which holds only in-frame ones; the method was immunoSEQ multiplex PCR. The table includes under 600,000 clones, around 78% detected once. General study points: Apart from blood, nothing was sampled; tissue repertoires likely differ.

The chain combines TRBV9 with TRBJ2-7; TRBD2 agrees at 9 bases. The receptor was derived from a woman aged 40 to 49 in good health. Some clones in this sample may be carry-over from other donors' samples. Sequencing was performed on PBMCs. CDR3 residues: CASSPTSGRLDEQYF. CDR3 in DNA: TGTGCCAGCAGCCCGACTAGCGGCCGCCTCGACGAGCAGTACTTC. The full variable domain, completed using reference TRBV9 and TRBJ2-7, is DSGVTQTPKHLITATGQRVTLRCSPRSGDLSVYWYQQSLDQGLQFLIQYYNGEERAKGNILERFSAQQFPDLHSELNLSSLELGDSALYFCASSPTSGRLDEQYFGPGTRLTVT.